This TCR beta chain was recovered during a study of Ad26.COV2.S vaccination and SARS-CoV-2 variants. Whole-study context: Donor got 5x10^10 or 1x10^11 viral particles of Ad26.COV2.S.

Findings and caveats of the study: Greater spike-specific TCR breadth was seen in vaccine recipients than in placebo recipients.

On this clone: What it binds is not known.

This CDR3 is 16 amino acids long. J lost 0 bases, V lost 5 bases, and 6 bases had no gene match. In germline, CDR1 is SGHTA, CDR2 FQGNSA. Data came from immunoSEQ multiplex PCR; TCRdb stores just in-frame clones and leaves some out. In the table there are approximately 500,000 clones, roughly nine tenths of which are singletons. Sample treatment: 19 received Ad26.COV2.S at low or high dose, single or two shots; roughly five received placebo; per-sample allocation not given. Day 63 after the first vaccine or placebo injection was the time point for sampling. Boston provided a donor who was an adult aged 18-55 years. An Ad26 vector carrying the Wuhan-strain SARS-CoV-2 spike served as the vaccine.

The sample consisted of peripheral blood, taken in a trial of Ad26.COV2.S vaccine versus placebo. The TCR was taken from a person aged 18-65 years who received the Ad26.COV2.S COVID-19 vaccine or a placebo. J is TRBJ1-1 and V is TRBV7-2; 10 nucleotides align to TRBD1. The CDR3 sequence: CASSQTGGFMNTEAFF. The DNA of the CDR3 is TGTGCCAGCAGCCAGACAGGGGGCTTCATGAACACTGAAGCTTTCTTT.